The rows below give T cell receptor beta chains drawn from one sample of a study of identical twins. Using its own MiXCR run on the 5' RACE reads, TCRdb lists one record per CDR3 protein. Among about 1.7 million distinct CDR3 sequences listed, 25% to 35% were seen once. Source material: cord blood. The origin of the receptors is a newborn girl in good health. Each CDR3 is given with its conserved first and last residue. The order of the fields is D gene, V gene, clone size, J gene, CDR3 DNA, CDR3 protein. A D gene is named only where the DNA matches it firmly. A clone size is listed for some rows: how often the clone was seen (once, few, many), or a class if it is expanded.

D gene: TRBD2; V gene: TRBV28; clone size: .; J gene: TRBJ2-1; CDR3 DNA: TGTGCCAGCAGTTCTACCTTAGCGGGAGGGTGGAATGAGCAGTTCTTC; CDR3 protein: CASSSTLAGGWNEQFF
D gene: .; V gene: TRBV7-9; clone size: .; J gene: TRBJ2-1; CDR3 DNA: TGTGCCAGCAGCTTAGCGTTTACCCGGGAGAGCTCCTACAATGAGCAGTTCTTC; CDR3 protein: CASSLAFTRESSYNEQFF
D gene: .; V gene: TRBV29-1; clone size: many; J gene: TRBJ2-4; CDR3 DNA: TGCAGCGTTGCAGGGTCGGCCAAAAACATTCAGTACTTC; CDR3 protein: CSVAGSAKNIQYF
D gene: TRBD2; V gene: TRBV20-1; clone size: few; J gene: TRBJ2-3; CDR3 DNA: TGCAGTGCTAGGCCTGAGGGACTAGACGGCGCAGATACGCAGTATTTT; CDR3 protein: CSARPEGLDGADTQYF
D gene: .; V gene: TRBV15; clone size: few; J gene: TRBJ2-2; CDR3 DNA: TGTGCCACCAGCAGAGAAACTACCCTTGGGACCGGGGAGCTGTTTTTT; CDR3 protein: CATSRETTLGTGELFF
D gene: .; V gene: TRBV18; clone size: few; J gene: TRBJ2-3; CDR3 DNA: TGTGCCAGCTCACCTTACACGGCCACAGATACGCAGTATTTT; CDR3 protein: CASSPYTATDTQYF
D gene: .; V gene: TRBV20-1; clone size: few; J gene: TRBJ2-3; CDR3 DNA: TGCAGTGCTACCCAGGACACGACTAGCACAGATACGCAGTATTTT; CDR3 protein: CSATQDTTSTDTQYF
D gene: TRBD1; V gene: TRBV10-3; clone size: .; J gene: TRBJ2-3; CDR3 DNA: TGTGCCATCAGTGAGTCGAGGGGGCCCACAGATACGCAGTATTTT; CDR3 protein: CAISESRGPTDTQYF
D gene: .; V gene: TRBV6-1; clone size: .; J gene: TRBJ1-1; CDR3 DNA: TGTGCCAGCAGGATAGGTAGGACTGAAGCTTTCTTT; CDR3 protein: CASRIGRTEAFF
D gene: .; V gene: TRBV5-5; clone size: few; J gene: TRBJ1-6; CDR3 DNA: TGTGCCAGCACCTCTTGGGGGGGTTCGGAAAATTCACCCCTCCACTTT; CDR3 protein: CASTSWGGSENSPLHF
D gene: TRBD2; V gene: TRBV4-2; clone size: few; J gene: TRBJ2-5; CDR3 DNA: TGTGCCAGCAGCCAAGATGAGACTAGCGGGGGGGTCTCCCAGTACTTC; CDR3 protein: CASSQDETSGGVSQYF
D gene: TRBD1; V gene: TRBV20-1; clone size: .; J gene: TRBJ1-4; CDR3 DNA: TGCAGTGCTTCAAGACAGGGGAAGGAAAAACTGTTTTTT; CDR3 protein: CSASRQGKEKLFF
D gene: TRBD2; V gene: TRBV14; clone size: few; J gene: TRBJ2-3; CDR3 DNA: TGTGCCAGCAGCCAAGATCCGGGACTAGCGGGAGTGTCAGATACGCAGTATTTT; CDR3 protein: CASSQDPGLAGVSDTQYF
D gene: TRBD1; V gene: TRBV11-2; clone size: .; J gene: TRBJ2-7; CDR3 DNA: TGTGCCAGCAGCCACCACAGGGGGTCACAGCGGACCTACGAGCAGTACTTC; CDR3 protein: CASSHHRGSQRTYEQYF
D gene: .; V gene: TRBV11-2; clone size: .; J gene: TRBJ1-1; CDR3 DNA: TGTGCCAGCAGCTTAGCTACAGGTTCGAACACTGAAGCTTTCTTT; CDR3 protein: CASSLATGSNTEAFF
D gene: .; V gene: TRBV6-6; clone size: few; J gene: TRBJ1-6; CDR3 DNA: TGTGCCAGCAGTTACTCGGGTCGGAAGTCCCTCCACTTT; CDR3 protein: CASSYSGRKSLHF
D gene: TRBD1; V gene: TRBV6-1; clone size: few; J gene: TRBJ1-1; CDR3 DNA: TGTGCCAGCAGTGAATACAGGGGTTTGTACACTGAAGCTTTCTTT; CDR3 protein: CASSEYRGLYTEAFF
D gene: .; V gene: TRBV27; clone size: .; J gene: TRBJ2-1; CDR3 DNA: TGTGCCAGCAGTTCGGTCGTTAACAATGAGCAGTTCTTC; CDR3 protein: CASSSVVNNEQFF
D gene: TRBD1; V gene: TRBV20-1; clone size: .; J gene: TRBJ2-3; CDR3 DNA: TGCAGTGCTCCTTACAGGGGAGTAGGCACAGATACGCAGTATTTT; CDR3 protein: CSAPYRGVGTDTQYF
D gene: TRBD2; V gene: TRBV24-1; clone size: .; J gene: TRBJ2-3; CDR3 DNA: TGTGCCACCAGTGATCCTTATGCAGCGGGAGGCACAGATACGCAGTATTTT; CDR3 protein: CATSDPYAAGGTDTQYF
D gene: .; V gene: TRBV24-1; clone size: .; J gene: TRBJ2-2; CDR3 DNA: TGTGCCACCAGTGAGACAGATCCTCCCGGGGAGCTGTTTTTT; CDR3 protein: CATSETDPPGELFF